This is a list of T cell receptor beta chains from one sample in a study of cytomegalovirus exposure and HLA in healthy donors. The data were produced by immunoSEQ multiplex PCR, yet TCRdb's version contains in-frame clones alone and is incomplete. This sample contains around 130,000 clones. The sample consisted of PBMCs. The receptors originated from a woman in her thirties or forties in good health and CMV-seronegative. Each CDR3 is given without its conserved first and last residue. Each record gives: V gene, J gene, D gene, CDR3 protein. D genes are given only for firm matches.

TRBV6-6	TRBJ2-6	-	ASIGVDSGANVLT
TRBV2	TRBJ2-2	TRBD2	ASRGRDYNTGELF
TRBV19	TRBJ1-1	-	ASSRYTEAF
TRBV5-1	TRBJ1-2	-	ASSTEQGGCT
TRBV5-1	TRBJ2-3	-	ASSLSGAADTQY
TRBV28	TRBJ2-2	TRBD2	CGGSGGRNTGELF
TRBV2	TRBJ1-2	-	ASSGTAINYGYT
TRBV7-9	TRBJ2-3	TRBD2	ASSLDPSGGERDTQY
TRBV20-1	TRBJ1-2	-	SARSYGYT
TRBV19	TRBJ1-4	-	ATSNPSGSDNEKLF
TRBV7-6	TRBJ2-3	-	ASSSRGQNTQY
TRBV7-2	TRBJ1-3	TRBD1	ASNPGQTGNTIY
TRBV11-2	TRBJ1-6	-	ASSLDRGSPLH
TRBV11-1	TRBJ2-2	-	ASNLKTGELF
TRBV6-4	TRBJ2-3	-	ASSVAGITDTQY
TRBV18	TRBJ1-5	-	ASSPPLAGPRQPQH
TRBV7-3	TRBJ1-5	TRBD1	ASSLDRGQPQH
TRBV7-9	TRBJ1-3	-	ASIGFGTQGSGNTIY
TRBV19	TRBJ1-2	TRBD1	ASSIDLGTGVKFFGYT
TRBV28	TRBJ2-6	-	ASSFVPGTNVLT
TRBV29-1	TRBJ1-1	TRBD1	SVRYDRATEAF
TRBV4-1	TRBJ2-2	TRBD1	ASHGTGGSGELF
TRBV2	TRBJ2-5	-	ASSEGRRETQY
TRBV5-1	TRBJ2-3	-	ASSLGRVSSTDTQY
TRBV29-1	TRBJ1-1	-	SVVYSAVSNTEAF
TRBV6-5	TRBJ2-7	-	ASSTGTGGEQY
TRBV18	TRBJ1-5	TRBD1	ASSSQGSDQPQH
TRBV2	TRBJ1-3	TRBD1	ASSATQGQEGHTIY
TRBV10-2	TRBJ1-6	TRBD1	ASKMIGTGGFNSPLH